The present T cell receptor (beta chain) was sequenced within a study of CD8+ T cells in alopecia areata. With regard to this clone: Its antigen remains unknown.

Germline CDR1 reads PRHDT; CDR2 reads FYEKMQ (reference sequence). CDR3 length: 14 amino acids. The ends were cut back, 2 bases at V and 1 base at J, with 8 bases in the middle. General study points: Compared with mice, patients displayed less clear TCR sharing, possibly for HLA-related reasons.

RNA was isolated and reverse transcribed to cDNA, the sequencing template. Here immunoSEQ multiplex PCR was the method, and the copy in TCRdb shows in-frame clones only, minus some. The sample records some 150,000 clones, 67% being singletons. The V call is TRBV13, the J call TRBJ1-1; D is undetermined. This material consisted of CD8+ T cells sorted from blood, taken at week 0. The TCR comes from a human donor with alopecia areata. In DNA form, the CDR3 reads TGTGCCAGCAGCTTATTGTCGGAGAACACTGAAGCTTTCTTT. Its translation: CASSLLSENTEAFF.